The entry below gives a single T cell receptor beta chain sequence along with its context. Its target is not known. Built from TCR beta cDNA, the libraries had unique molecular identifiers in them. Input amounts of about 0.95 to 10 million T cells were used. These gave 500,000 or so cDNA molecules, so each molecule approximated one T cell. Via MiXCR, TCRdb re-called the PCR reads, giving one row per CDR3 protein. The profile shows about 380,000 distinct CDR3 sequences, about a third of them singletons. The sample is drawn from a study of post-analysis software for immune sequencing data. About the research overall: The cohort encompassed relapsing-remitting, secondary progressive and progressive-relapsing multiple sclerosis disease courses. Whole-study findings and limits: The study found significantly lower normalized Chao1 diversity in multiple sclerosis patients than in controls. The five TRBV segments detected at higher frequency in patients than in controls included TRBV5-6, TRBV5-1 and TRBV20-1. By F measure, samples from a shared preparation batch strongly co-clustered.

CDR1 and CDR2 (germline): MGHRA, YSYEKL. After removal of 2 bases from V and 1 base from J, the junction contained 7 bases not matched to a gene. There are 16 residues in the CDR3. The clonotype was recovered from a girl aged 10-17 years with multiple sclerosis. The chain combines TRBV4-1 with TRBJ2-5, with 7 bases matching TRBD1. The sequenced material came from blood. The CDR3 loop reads CASSQFQGVSQETQYF. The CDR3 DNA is TGCGCCAGCAGCCAATTCCAGGGGGTTAGCCAAGAGACCCAGTACTTC.